These 4 T cell receptor beta chains originate from one sample sequenced in a study of blood T cell repertoires in COVID-19. Data came from immunoSEQ multiplex PCR; TCRdb stores just in-frame clones and leaves some out. The sample includes over 150,000 clones, approximately 91% of them seen just once. Sequenced material: peripheral blood. These receptors all come from a man in his late teens or twenties with COVID-19, enrolled during active disease.

Concerning this clone: Other DNA sequences in this specimen translate into the identical CDR3. The chain couples TRBV9 to TRBJ1-2, with D tentatively TRBD1 (5 bases). V lost 0 bases and J lost 2, with 8 bases in between. Looked up from germline, CDR1 is SGDLS and CDR2 is YYNGEE. The CDR3 has 14 residues. CDR3 region: CASSVAGANYGYTF. DNA for the CDR3: TGTGCCAGCAGCGTAGCTGGGGCCAACTATGGCTACACCTTC. Variable domain in full (rest from reference TRBV9 and TRBJ1-2): DSGVTQTPKHLITATGQRVTLRCSPRSGDLSVYWYQQSLDQGLQFLIQYYNGEERAKGNILERFSAQQFPDLHSELNLSSLELGDSALYFCASSVAGANYGYTFGSGTRLTVV.

The chain recombines TRBV5-1 with TRBJ1-2; TRBD1 agrees at 11 bases. Germline V gene lookup returns CDR1 SGHRS and CDR2 YFSETQ. V shed 3 bases and J 8 bases; nucleotides not matched to a gene: 9. The CDR3 runs 15 residues. CDR3 DNA sequence: TGCGCCAGCAGCTCGACCGGACAGGGGGCGGAAGGCTACACCTTC. It translates to CASSSTGQGAEGYTF. Supplemented by reference TRBV5-1 and TRBJ1-2, the full variable domain reads KAGVTQTPRYLIKTRGQQVTLSCSPISGHRSVSWYQQTPGQGLQFLFEYFSETQRNKGNFPGRFSGRQFSNSRSEMNVSTLELGDSALYLCASSSTGQGAEGYTFGSGTRLTVV.

The chain carries TRBV28 and TRBJ1-4; D is unclear. Per germline, CDR1 MDHEN and CDR2 SYDVKM. The V end was cut by 3 bases, the J end by 0 bases, with 5 bases between. This CDR3 is 14 amino acids long. The CDR3 nucleotides are TGTGCCAGCAGTTTCATAGCAACTAATGAAAAACTGTTTTTT. Translating it yields CASSFIATNEKLFF.

V gene TRBV28 combines with J gene TRBJ2-7; 7 positions match TRBD2. V lost 6 bases, J lost 5 bases, and 10 bases stayed unmatched. This CDR3 has 14 amino acids. The V gene's germline CDR1 is MDHEN and CDR2 SYDVKM. CDR3 region: CASRQRTSVHEQYF. The CDR3 DNA is TGTGCCAGCAGGCAGAGGACTAGTGTCCACGAGCAGTACTTC.